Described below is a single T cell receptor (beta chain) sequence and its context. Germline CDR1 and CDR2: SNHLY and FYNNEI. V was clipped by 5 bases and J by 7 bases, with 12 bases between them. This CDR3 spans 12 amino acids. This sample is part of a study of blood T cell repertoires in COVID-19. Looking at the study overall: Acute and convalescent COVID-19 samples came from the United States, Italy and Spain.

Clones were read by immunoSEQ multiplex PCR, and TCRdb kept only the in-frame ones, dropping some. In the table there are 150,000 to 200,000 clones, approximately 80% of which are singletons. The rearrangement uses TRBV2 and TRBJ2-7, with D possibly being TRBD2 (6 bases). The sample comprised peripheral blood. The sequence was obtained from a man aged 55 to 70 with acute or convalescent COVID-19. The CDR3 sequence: CASSRPAGEQYF. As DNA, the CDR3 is TGTGCCAGCAGTCGTCCCGCGGGGGAGCAGTACTTC. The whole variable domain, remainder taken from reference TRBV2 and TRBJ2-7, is EPEVTQTPSHQVTQMGQEVILRCVPISNHLYFYWYRQILGQKVEFLVSFYNNEISEKSEIFDDQFSVERPDGSNFTLKIRSTKLEDSAMYFCASSRPAGEQYFGPGTRLTVT.